What follows is one T cell receptor (beta chain) and its context. Its specificity is unknown. V gave up 0 bases and J gave up 6 bases, with 5 bases separating them. The CDR3 is made up of 13 amino acids. Germline V gene data show CDR1 as LNHDA and CDR2 as SQIVND (reference sequence). Time point described: blood 2 weeks post-SBRT. Specified treatment: 15 Gy SBRT to primary tumor, nephrectomy 4 weeks later. Profiled with immunoSEQ multiplex PCR; TCRdb holds only in-frame clones, not every one. The sample records 120,000 or so clones, approximately 75% being singletons. This entry belongs to a study of radiation and T cells in renal cell carcinoma. Whole-study context: Nephrectomy followed 15 Gy stereotactic body radiation by 4 weeks. Overall study results and limits: Top tumor clonotypes rose in blood 2 weeks post-radiation, then contracted.

The sequence was collected from a woman between 55 and 75 years old with renal cell carcinoma. The sequences come from blood, collected from a patient whose treatment included radiotherapy and nephrectomy. The rearrangement uses TRBV19 and TRBJ2-2; no firm D call. CDR3 coding DNA: TGTGCCAGTAGTATAGAATCAGCCGGGGAGCTGTTTTTT. It specifies CASSIESAGELFF.